These 6 T cell receptor beta chains were all obtained from the same sample, sequenced in a study of T-cell reconstitution after alpha-beta-depleted transplantation in children. The TCRbeta library was prepared with unique molecular identifiers. TCRdb recomputed calls from the PCR reads with MiXCR, one row per CDR3 protein. The sample lists approximately 230,000 distinct CDR3 sequences; 20% to 30% were seen once. Material: PBMCs, obtained before TCRalphabeta/CD19-depleted stem cell transplant. The receptors originated from a girl aged 2-10 years with Fanconi anemia, due to receive a stem cell transplant.

This chain joins TRBV20-1 and TRBJ2-3, with TRBD2 matching 11 bases. Germline V CDR1 and CDR2: DFQATT, SNEGSKA (reference sequence). The CDR3 covers 14 residues. Trimming at V came to 5 bases and at J to 3 bases, leaving 4 bases not matched to a gene. CDR3 DNA sequence: TGCAGTGCTCAACGACTAGCGGGGACAGATACGCAGTATTTT. Its translation is CSAQRLAGTDTQYF.

This clonotype was recorded at least ten times. The chain carries TRBV4-2 and TRBJ2-1; no clear D gene. Germline V CDR1 and CDR2: LGHNA, YNFKEQ. The CDR3 has 16 residues. V was clipped by 3 bases and J by 0 bases, with 12 bases between them. The CDR3 here is CASSHPPFYSYNEQFF. The CDR3 bases are TGTGCCAGCAGCCATCCCCCGTTCTACTCCTACAATGAGCAGTTCTTC.

The CDR3 nucleotides are TGTGCCAGCAGTTTATGGGTGGGGGGACTCTACAATGAGCAGTTCTTC. This encodes CASSLWVGGLYNEQFF. The gene calls are TRBV27 and TRBJ2-1; possibly TRBD2 for D (6 bases). The CDR3 spans 16 residues. The germline CDR1 and CDR2 sequences are MNHEY and SMNVEV (reference sequence). The V end was cut by 1 base, the J end by 3 bases, with 13 bases between.

This clonotype came up many times. The rearrangement links TRBV29-1 to TRBJ1-5; no clear D gene. The germline gives CDR1 SQVTM, CDR2 ANQGSEA. The CDR3 totals 14 residues. V was clipped by 4 bases and J by 7 bases, with 17 bases between them. CDR3 nucleotides: TGCAGCGTTGGAGGTCGTGGTTTAGGGCAGCCCCAGCATTTT. Its protein product is CSVGGRGLGQPQHF.

At least ten counts were recorded for this clonotype. V gene TRBV20-1 combines with J gene TRBJ1-3, with 9 positions matching TRBD1. V shed 3 bases and J 5 bases; nucleotides not matched to a gene: 5. CDR1 is DFQATT and CDR2 is SNEGSKA in the germline V gene (reference sequence). The CDR3 extends over 14 amino acids. In DNA form, the CDR3 reads TGCAGTGCTAGGAAGGGACAGGGCCGAAACACCATATATTTT. Translated: CSARKGQGRNTIYF.

This chain joins TRBV1 and TRBJ2-7. TRBV1 is deemed a pseudogene. The CDR3 has 13 residues. The CDR3 bases are TGCACCAGCAGCCAGTACCACAGCTACGAGCAGTACTTC. Translated: CTSSQYHSYEQYF.